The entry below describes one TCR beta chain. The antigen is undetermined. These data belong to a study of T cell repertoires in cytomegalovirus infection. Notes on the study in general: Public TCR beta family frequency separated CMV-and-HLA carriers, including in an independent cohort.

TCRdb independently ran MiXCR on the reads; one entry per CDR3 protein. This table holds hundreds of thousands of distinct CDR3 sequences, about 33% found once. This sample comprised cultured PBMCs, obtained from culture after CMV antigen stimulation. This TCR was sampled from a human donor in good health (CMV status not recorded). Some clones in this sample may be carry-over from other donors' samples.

CDR3 region: CASSLVWSGYGDTQYF. Written as DNA, the CDR3 is TGTGCCAGCAGCCTAGTATGGAGTGGGTATGGAGATACGCAGTATTTT. The chain employs TRBV5-5 and TRBJ2-3; D gene uncertain. V was clipped by 4 bases and J by 5 bases, with 20 bases between them. The CDR3 runs 16 residues. Germline loops: CDR1 SGHKS, CDR2 YYEKEE (reference sequence).